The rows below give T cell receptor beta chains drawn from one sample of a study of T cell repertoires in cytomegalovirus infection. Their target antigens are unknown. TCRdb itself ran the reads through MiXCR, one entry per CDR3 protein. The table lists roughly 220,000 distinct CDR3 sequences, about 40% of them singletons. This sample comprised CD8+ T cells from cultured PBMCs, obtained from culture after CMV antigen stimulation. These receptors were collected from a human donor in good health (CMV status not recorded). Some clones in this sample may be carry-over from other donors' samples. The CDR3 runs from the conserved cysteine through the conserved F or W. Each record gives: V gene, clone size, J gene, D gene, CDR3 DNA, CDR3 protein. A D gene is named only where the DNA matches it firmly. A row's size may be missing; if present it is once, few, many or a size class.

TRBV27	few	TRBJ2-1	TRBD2	TGTGCCAGCAGTTCTACTCCGACTAGCGGATACAATGAGCAGTTCTTC	CASSSTPTSGYNEQFF
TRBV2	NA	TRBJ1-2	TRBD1	TGTGCCAGCCTACAGGGGGCGGGGGGCTACACCTTC	CASLQGAGGYTF
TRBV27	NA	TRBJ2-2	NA	TGTGCCAGCAGTTCGGAGGGCAGGGAGCTGTTTTTT	CASSSEGRELFF
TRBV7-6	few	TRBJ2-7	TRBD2	TGTGCCAGCAGCTTATCGTCTAGCGGGTCCTACGAGCAGTACTTC	CASSLSSSGSYEQYF
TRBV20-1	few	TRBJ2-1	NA	TGCAGCCCAAAGGAAGGGGTAACGGATGAGCAGTTCTTC	CSPKEGVTDEQFF
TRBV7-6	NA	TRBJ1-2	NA	TGTGCCAGCAGCCTTGGGACGGATTCCAATGGCTACACCTTC	CASSLGTDSNGYTF
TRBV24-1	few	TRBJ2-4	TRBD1	TGTGCCACCTCCGGGACAGGCAGGGACATTCAGTACTTC	CATSGTGRDIQYF
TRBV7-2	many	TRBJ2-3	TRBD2	TGTGCCAGCAGCTTAGAGTTGGCCGGGAGGGCCTGGGGCACAGATACGCAGTATTTT	CASSLELAGRAWGTDTQYF
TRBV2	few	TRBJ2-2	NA	TGTGCCAGAGATCGGGACTCAAACACCGGGGAGCTGTTTTTT	CARDRDSNTGELFF
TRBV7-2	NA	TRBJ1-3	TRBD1	TGTGCCAGCAGCCCCCGCTCCCACAGGGGTGGAAACACCATATATTTT	CASSPRSHRGGNTIYF
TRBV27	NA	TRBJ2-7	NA	TGTGCCAGCAGCCGAGCACAGTCCTCCTACGAGCAGTACTTC	CASSRAQSSYEQYF
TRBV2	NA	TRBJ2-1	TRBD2	TGTGCCAGCGGCCAGGCTAGCGGGAGGGAACTATACAATGAGCAGTTCTTC	CASGQASGRELYNEQFF
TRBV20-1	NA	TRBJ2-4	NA	TGCAGTGCTAGAGCCCCTCGGTTCGGGAACCCCCTAAACATTCAGTACTTC	CSARAPRFGNPLNIQYF
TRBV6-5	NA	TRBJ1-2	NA	TGTGCCAGCAGGTCTTACGGGGACGTGGATCTTAACTATGGCTACACCTTC	CASRSYGDVDLNYGYTF
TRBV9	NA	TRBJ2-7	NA	TGTGCCAGCAGCGTAGGGGGGACGACTTACGAGCAGTACTTC	CASSVGGTTYEQYF
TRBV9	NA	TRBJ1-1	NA	TGTGCCAGCAGCGGATCCGGGGCTATGACCACTGAAGCTTTATTT	CASSGSGAMTTEALF
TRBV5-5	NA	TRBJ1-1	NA	TGTGCCAGCAGACCATCGGGGGGCACTGAAGCTTTCTTT	CASRPSGGTEAFF
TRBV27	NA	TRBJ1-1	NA	TGTGCCAGCAGTATGCTGGGCCGGGAAGCTTTCTTT	CASSMLGREAFF
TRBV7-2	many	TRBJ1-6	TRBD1	TGTGCCAGCAGCTTAGAAGGGGGACAGGGGGCGCCCCTCCACTTT	CASSLEGGQGAPLHF
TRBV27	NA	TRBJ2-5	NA	TGTGCCAGCAGTTTGTGGGCAGCCAAACAAGAGACCCAGTACTTC	CASSLWAAKQETQYF
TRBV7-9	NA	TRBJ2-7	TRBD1	TGTGCCAGCAGCTCGTCAGGGGGAACTTTCACCTACGAGCAGTACTTC	CASSSSGGTFTYEQYF
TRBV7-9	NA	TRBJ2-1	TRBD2	TGTGCCAGCAGCAAGACTAGCGGGGGACCCGGCGAGCAGTTCTTC	CASSKTSGGPGEQFF
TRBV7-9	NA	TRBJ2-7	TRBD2	TGTGCCAGCAGCCGGACTAGCGGGCTAGACTACGAGCAGTACTTC	CASSRTSGLDYEQYF
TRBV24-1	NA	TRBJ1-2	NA	TGTGCCACCAGTGATTTAGGACAGCCCCCTGGCTACACCTTC	CATSDLGQPPGYTF
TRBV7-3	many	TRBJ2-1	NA	TGTGCCAGCAGGATGGGGCCCACTTCGGCCTACAATGAGCAGTTCTTC	CASRMGPTSAYNEQFF
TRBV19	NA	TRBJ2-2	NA	TGTGCCAGTAGTATAGATAGAGGCCTACCCACCGGGGAGCTGTTTTTT	CASSIDRGLPTGELFF
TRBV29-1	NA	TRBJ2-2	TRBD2	TGCAGCGTCCGACTAGCGGAGCCTCGGGTGGCCGGGGAGCTGTTTTTT	CSVRLAEPRVAGELFF
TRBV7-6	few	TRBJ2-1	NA	TGTGCCAGCAGCGTTACACAGGGTAAAGATTACAATGAGCAGTTCTTC	CASSVTQGKDYNEQFF
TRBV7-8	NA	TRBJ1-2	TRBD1	TGTGCCAGCAGCTTAGCGACAGGGAACTATGGCTACACCTTC	CASSLATGNYGYTF
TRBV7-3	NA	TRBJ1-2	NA	TGTGCCAGCAGCCACCCCGGGACGTCTTATGGCTACACCTTC	CASSHPGTSYGYTF
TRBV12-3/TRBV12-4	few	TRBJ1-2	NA	TGTGCCAGCAGTTTAACGCGATTGACAAGAGGCACAGGGTACAACTATGGCTACACCTTC	CASSLTRLTRGTGYNYGYTF
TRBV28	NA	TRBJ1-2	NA	TGTGCCAGCAGCCCAACCGGGGGGCGCTATGGCTACACCTTC	CASSPTGGRYGYTF
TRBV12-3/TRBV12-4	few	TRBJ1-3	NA	TGTGCCAGCAGTTTTACGGTGGAAGGAGTAGGAAACACCATATATTTT	CASSFTVEGVGNTIYF
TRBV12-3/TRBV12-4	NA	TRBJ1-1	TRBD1	TGTGCCAGCAGTTCCTCGGGGAGGGGGCGGACTGAAGCTTTCTTT	CASSSSGRGRTEAFF
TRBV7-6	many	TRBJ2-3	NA	TGTGCCAGCAGCCGGTCCACAGATACGCAGTATTTT	CASSRSTDTQYF
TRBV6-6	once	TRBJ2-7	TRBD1	TGTGCCAGCATGGTTGACAGGGGCTCCTACGAGCAGTACTTC	CASMVDRGSYEQYF
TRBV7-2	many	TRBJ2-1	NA	TGTGCCAGCAGCTCCGCAGGAGGGGGACTGCGCTACAATGAGCAGTTCTTC	CASSSAGGGLRYNEQFF
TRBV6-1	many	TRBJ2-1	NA	TGTGCCAGCAGTGAAGGGGGCACCAGCTCCTACAATGAGCAGTTCTTC	CASSEGGTSSYNEQFF
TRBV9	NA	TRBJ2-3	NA	TGTGCCAGCAGCGTGGGAGCAACAGGGATCTTTACAGATACGCAGTATTTT	CASSVGATGIFTDTQYF
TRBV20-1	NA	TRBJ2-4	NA	TGCAGTGCTCCGGGGTCGCCGGAGGCCAAAAACATTCAGTACTTC	CSAPGSPEAKNIQYF
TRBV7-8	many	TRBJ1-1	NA	TGTGCCAGCAGCTTAGAGGGGACCAGGGAAGCTTTCTTT	CASSLEGTREAFF
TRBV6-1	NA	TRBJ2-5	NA	TGTGCCAGCAGAACAGGCCAAGAGACCCAGTACTTC	CASRTGQETQYF
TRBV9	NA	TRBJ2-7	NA	TGTGCCAGCAGCGGGACGTCAGCAGGCTTTGATTACGAGCAGTACTTC	CASSGTSAGFDYEQYF
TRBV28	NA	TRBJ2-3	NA	TGTGCCAGCAGTAATAGGGACACCCTCACAGATACGCAGTATTTT	CASSNRDTLTDTQYF
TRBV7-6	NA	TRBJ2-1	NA	TGTGCCAGCAGCTTAAGGGGCCTACACAATGAGCAGTTCTTC	CASSLRGLHNEQFF
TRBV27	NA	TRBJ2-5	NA	TGTGCCAGCAGCCCTTTGGGGGAGTCGGATGAGACCCAGTACTTC	CASSPLGESDETQYF
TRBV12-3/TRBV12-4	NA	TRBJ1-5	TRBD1	TGTGCCAGCACTTTTGGACAGGGCTATCAGCCCCAGCATTTT	CASTFGQGYQPQHF